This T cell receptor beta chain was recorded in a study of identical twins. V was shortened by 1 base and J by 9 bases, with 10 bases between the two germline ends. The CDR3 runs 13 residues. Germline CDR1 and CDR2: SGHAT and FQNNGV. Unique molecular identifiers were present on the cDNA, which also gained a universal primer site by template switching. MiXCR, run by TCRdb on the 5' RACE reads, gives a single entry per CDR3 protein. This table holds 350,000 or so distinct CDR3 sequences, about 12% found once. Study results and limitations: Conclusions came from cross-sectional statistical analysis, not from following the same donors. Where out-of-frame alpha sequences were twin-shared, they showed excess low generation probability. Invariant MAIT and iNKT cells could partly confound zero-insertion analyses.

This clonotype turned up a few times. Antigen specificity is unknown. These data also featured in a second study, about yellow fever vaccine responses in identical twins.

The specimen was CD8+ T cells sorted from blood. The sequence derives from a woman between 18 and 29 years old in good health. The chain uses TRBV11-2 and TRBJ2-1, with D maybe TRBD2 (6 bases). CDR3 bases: TGTGCCAGCAGCTTAGGGGAGGTTACTGAGCAGTTCTTC. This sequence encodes CASSLGEVTEQFF.